The clone carrying this T cell receptor (beta chain) was found a few times. The antigen is not known. Treatment reported: approximately nine-day PBMC culture with coronavirus spike peptide pools or control peptides (ViraFEST assay). These data come from a study of vaccination and CD4 T cells after COVID-19. Study overall: Once diagnosed, patients had post-COVID samples drawn a median around 110 days later (range 35 to 161).

Study observations and caveats: Rising from about 20 to 38, the median of SARS-CoV-2-reactive clonotypes did not change significantly.

Trimming pared 4 bases from V and 4 bases from J, leaving 13 bases between. The germline V gene has CDR1 MDHEN and CDR2 SYDVKM. CDR3 size: 14 residues. Sequence data for DNA of cultured CD4+ T cells were generated by the Oncomine TCR Beta short-read assay. TCRdb itself ran the PCR reads through MiXCR, one entry per CDR3 protein. The sample records some 15,000 distinct CDR3 sequences, over 45% being singletons. The clonotype was recovered from a human donor who had recovered from COVID-19. V and J are TRBV28 and TRBJ1-2; possible D gene TRBD1, 5 bases. The sample comprised CD4+ T cells from blood, cultured in vitro. The DNA of the CDR3 is TGTGCCAGCAGTTCCCGACAGATCATCTATGGCTACACCTTC. Its translation is CASSSRQIIYGYTF.